Each of the 14 T cell receptor beta chains below was sequenced from the same sample in a study of blood T cells in healthy people across ages. A sample-barcoded 5' primer and a J-beta primer mix were used in a second PCR of about 7 to 12 cycles. TCRdb ran MiXCR on the 5' RACE reads and lists one entry per CDR3 protein. The sample holds 800,000 to 950,000 distinct CDR3 sequences, 36% seen once. Material for sequencing was blood. The receptors here all came from a man aged 18 to 35 in good health.

The chain joins TRBV6-2 or TRBV6-3 to TRBJ2-1; 7 bases match TRBD1. CDR1 MNHEY and CDR2 SVGEGT come from the germline V gene. The CDR3 contains 15 residues. V dropped 6 bases and J dropped 4; count of bases not matched to a gene: 9. The CDR3: CASRRAETGYNEQFF. CDR3 nucleotides: TGTGCCAGCAGGCGTGCCGAGACAGGGTACAATGAGCAGTTCTTC.

The V gene is TRBV7-9, the J gene TRBJ2-3; 7 bases are shared with TRBD1. Germline CDR1 and CDR2: SEHNR and FQNEAQ (reference sequence). The CDR3 contains 17 residues. V was clipped by 5 bases and J by 4 bases; unmatched bases: 15. CDR3 region: CASSKKTGAVSADTQYF. The CDR3 nucleotides read TGTGCCAGCAGCAAAAAAACAGGGGCGGTAAGCGCAGATACGCAGTATTTT. Variable domain in full (rest from reference TRBV7-9 and TRBJ2-3): DTGVSQNPRHKITKRGQNVTFRCDPISEHNRLYWYRQTLGQGPEFLTYFQNEAQLEKSRLLSDRFSAERPKGSFSTLEIQRTEQGDSAMYLCASSKKTGAVSADTQYFGPGTRLTVL.

V is TRBV7-9 and J is TRBJ1-4; D unclear. There are 15 residues in the CDR3. The germline CDR1 and CDR2 sequences are SEHNR and FQNEAQ (reference sequence). V lost 3 bases to trimming and J lost 7 bases, with 15 bases between them. CDR3 bases: TGTGCCAGCAGCTTGAGTGTGGGCGCACGTGAAAAACTGTTTTTT. This encodes CASSLSVGAREKLFF.

This clonotype occurred once. J is TRBJ2-6 and V is TRBV14; D gene unclear. The length of the CDR3 is 16 residues. Germline V lookup: CDR1 SGHDN, CDR2 FVKESK. The V end lost 3 bases, the J end lost 0 bases, and 9 bases lay between the germline ends. CDR3 sequence: CASSQLGNSGANVLTF. The DNA for the CDR3 is TGTGCCAGCAGCCAGTTGGGGAACTCTGGGGCCAACGTCCTGACTTTC.

This clonotype was seen repeatedly, ten times or more. The chain has TRBV4-2 and TRBJ2-1, with 8 bases identical to TRBD2. The CDR3 sequence is 17 residues long. Germline loops: CDR1 LGHNA, CDR2 YNFKEQ. The V gene end was trimmed by 1 base and the J gene end by 0 bases; junction bases not matched to a gene: 5. CDR3 nucleotide sequence: TGTGCCAGCAGCCAAGGCGGGGGGTACAGCTCCTACAATGAGCAGTTCTTC. It specifies CASSQGGGYSSYNEQFF.

The chain uses TRBV3-1 and TRBJ1-1, with D unclear. The CDR3 is made up of 12 amino acids. The ends were cut back, 3 bases at V and 6 bases at J, with 8 bases in the middle. Germline V gives CDR1 LGHDT, CDR2 YNNKEL (reference sequence). The CDR3 DNA is TGTGCCAGCAGCCACGGGGTCGCTGAAGCTTTCTTT. Translating it yields CASSHGVAEAFF.

The chain links TRBV20-1 to TRBJ1-5; D is ambiguous. Germline loops: CDR1 DFQATT, CDR2 SNEGSKA (reference sequence). V shed 3 bases and J shed 0 bases, with 12 bases lying between them. The CDR3 covers 15 residues. The DNA of the CDR3 is TGCAGTGCTAGGAGGGATTTACATAGCAATCAGCCCCAGCATTTT. It codes for CSARRDLHSNQPQHF.

Regarding this clonotype: Its ends do not fully match the called genes, so a read error is possible. V and J are TRBV7-2 and TRBJ2-1; D gene uncertain. Germline CDR1 SGHTA, CDR2 FQGNSA. The CDR3 has 15 amino acids. The chain's CDR3 is CAGSFTQSSYNEQLF. CDR3 nucleotides: TGTGCCGGCAGCTTTACACAGAGCTCCTACAATGAGCAGTTATTC.

This clonotype was seen a handful of times. V and J are TRBV5-1 and TRBJ1-1; D ambiguous. From germline, CDR1 is SGHRS and CDR2 YFSETQ. V shed 0 bases and J shed 0 bases, with 9 bases lying between them. The CDR3 length is 15 residues. The DNA of the CDR3 is TGCGCCAGCAGCTTGGTATCGGGGTTGAACACTGAAGCTTTCTTT. It translates to CASSLVSGLNTEAFF. The full variable domain, with the rest looked up from reference TRBV5-1 and TRBJ1-1, is KAGVTQTPRYLIKTRGQQVTLSCSPISGHRSVSWYQQTPGQGLQFLFEYFSETQRNKGNFPGRFSGRQFSNSRSEMNVSTLELGDSALYLCASSLVSGLNTEAFFGQGTRLTVV.

V is TRBV20-1 and J is TRBJ2-5; weak D call: TRBD1 (6 bases). The CDR3 totals 15 residues. Trimming shortened V by 0 bases and J by 1 base, and 12 bases separated the two germline ends. The germline V gene has CDR1 DFQATT and CDR2 SNEGSKA (reference sequence). The CDR3 DNA follows: TGCAGTGCTAGAGACCTACAGGGTACCCAAGAGACCCAGTACTTC. It translates to CSARDLQGTQETQYF.

About this clonotype: An end of the junction does not agree with germline; a read error may underlie this. The chain is built from TRBV19 and TRBJ2-1, with 9 bases lining up with TRBD1. The CDR3 contains 12 residues. Germline V lookup: CDR1 LNHDA, CDR2 SQIVND (reference sequence). The CDR3 bases are TGTACCAGTAGTCCGTGGACAGGGGAGGAGTTCTTC. Residues: CTSSPWTGEEFF.

The sample holds one count of this clonotype. This chain uses TRBV29-1 with TRBJ2-2, with TRBD2 as a possible D gene (6 bases). The CDR3 spans 16 residues. In germline, CDR1 is SQVTM, CDR2 ANQGSEA. V lost 0 bases and J lost 3, with 14 bases in between. CDR3 sequence reads: CSVEDLGREDTGELFF. The DNA of the CDR3 is TGCAGCGTTGAAGATCTGGGCAGGGAGGACACCGGGGAGCTGTTTTTT.

This clonotype was counted only a few times. The V and J genes are TRBV20-1 and TRBJ2-3; the match to TRBD2 covers 14 bases. This CDR3 has 15 residues. CDR1 and CDR2 (germline): DFQATT, SNEGSKA (reference sequence). V was clipped by 6 bases and J by 8 bases; unmatched bases: 10. CDR3 in DNA: TGCAGTGCCCCCCCCGGGACTAGCGGGGGAGGTACGCAGTATTTT. Protein sequence: CSAPPGTSGGGTQYF.

This rearrangement joins TRBV4-3 to TRBJ2-1, with TRBD1 identical over 9 bases. The V segment lost 5 bases and the J segment 6 bases; nucleotides outside the gene matches: 2. The CDR3 contains 13 residues. Germline V gives CDR1 LGHNA, CDR2 YSLEER. The CDR3 loop is CASSKQGANEQFF. For the CDR3, the DNA is TGCGCCAGCAGCAAACAGGGGGCCAATGAGCAGTTCTTC.